This TCR beta chain came from a study of blood T cell repertoires in COVID-19. Unmatched junction bases numbered 17, after V lost 7 bases and J lost 4 bases. The CDR3 sequence is 18 residues long. Looked up from germline, CDR1 is SGHVS and CDR2 is FQNEAQ. The repertoire was sequenced with immunoSEQ multiplex PCR; TCRdb's copy has only in-frame clones and lacks some. The sample consists of a few hundred thousand clones, 85% to 90% of them appearing once. The gene calls are TRBV7-8 and TRBJ2-2; the match to TRBD2 covers 8 bases. Input material: PBMCs or T cells enriched from blood (not recorded which). The sequence derives from a man aged 30 to 39 who had recovered from COVID-19. The CDR3 protein is CASTPVGGAGVFTGELFF. CDR3 bases: TGTGCCAGCACCCCAGTCGGGGGGGCAGGTGTCTTCACCGGGGAGCTGTTTTTT.